This T cell receptor (beta chain) was obtained from a study of T cells in Graves' hyperthyroidism and ophthalmopathy. The trim removed 2 bases at V and 8 bases at J, leaving 7 bases unmatched. CDR1 is SGHTA, CDR2 FQGTGA, per germline. This CDR3 region has 15 residues. TCR beta CDR3 regions were amplified from RNA. Researchers ran a first-round RT-PCR on the TCR CDR3 using the HTBI primer set. Each CDR3 protein is one row after TCRdb ran MiXCR on the multiplex PCR reads. In the table there are about 720,000 distinct CDR3 sequences, roughly 17% of which are singletons. Diagnostic assessment was based on clinical symptoms, serum thyroxine and TRAb, thyroid ultrasound and orbital computed tomography.

The chain couples TRBV7-3 to TRBJ2-1; the match to TRBD2 covers 9 bases. This TCR was sampled from a man in his late teens or twenties with Graves' hyperthyroidism. Sequencing was done on a sample of blood. The CDR3 DNA follows: TGTGCCAGCAGCTTACCGGGACTAGCTTCCGATGAGCAGTTCTTC. It encodes CASSLPGLASDEQFF.